Included here is one T cell receptor beta chain sequence, with context. Antigen unknown. This entry is derived from a study of cytomegalovirus exposure and HLA in healthy donors. Germline CDR1 reads SGDLS; CDR2 reads YYNGEE. The CDR3 is 16 amino acids. Germline trimming cut 0 bases from V and 5 bases from J; bases unmatched to any gene: 4. PCR involved 60 Vbeta and 13 Jbeta primers. Some clones are missing from TCRdb's copy, which holds only in-frame ones; the method was immunoSEQ multiplex PCR. The repertoire holds approximately 70,000 clones, with 74% as singletons. Regarding the study as a whole: The later analysis indicated that the majority of CMV-associated TCR beta chains appeared HLA-restricted. Earlier findings revealed that most TCR beta V segments proved productive either about 87% or about 30% of the time. Within the data, a cluster of highly shared sequence variants was likely a sequencing artifact.

Material for sequencing was PBMCs. The TCR sequence derives from an older woman in good health and CMV-seropositive. V gene TRBV9 combines with J gene TRBJ2-5; the match to TRBD2 covers 13 bases. This CDR3 reads CASSVGPGLAGETQYF. The CDR3 DNA follows: TGTGCCAGCAGCGTAGGGCCGGGACTAGCGGGGGAGACCCAGTACTTC. Supplemented by reference TRBV9 and TRBJ2-5, the full variable domain reads DSGVTQTPKHLITATGQRVTLRCSPRSGDLSVYWYQQSLDQGLQFLIQYYNGEERAKGNILERFSAQQFPDLHSELNLSSLELGDSALYFCASSVGPGLAGETQYFGPGTRLLVL.